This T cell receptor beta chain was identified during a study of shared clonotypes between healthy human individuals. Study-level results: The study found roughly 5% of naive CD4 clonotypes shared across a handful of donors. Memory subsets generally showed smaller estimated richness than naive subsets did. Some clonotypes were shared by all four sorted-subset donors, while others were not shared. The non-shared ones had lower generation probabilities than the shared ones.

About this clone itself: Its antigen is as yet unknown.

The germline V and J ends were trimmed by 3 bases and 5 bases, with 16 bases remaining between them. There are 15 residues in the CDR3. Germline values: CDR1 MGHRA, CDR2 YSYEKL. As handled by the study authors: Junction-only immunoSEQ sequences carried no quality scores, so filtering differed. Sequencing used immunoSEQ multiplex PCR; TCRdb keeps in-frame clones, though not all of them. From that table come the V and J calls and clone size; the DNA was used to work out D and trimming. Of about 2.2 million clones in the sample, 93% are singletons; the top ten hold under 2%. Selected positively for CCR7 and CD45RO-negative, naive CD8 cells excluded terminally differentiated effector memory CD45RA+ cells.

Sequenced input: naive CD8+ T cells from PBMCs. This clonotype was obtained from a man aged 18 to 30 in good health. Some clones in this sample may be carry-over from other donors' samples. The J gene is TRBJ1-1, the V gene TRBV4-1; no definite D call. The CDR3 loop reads CASSHPRNGGTEAFF. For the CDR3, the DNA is TGCGCCAGCAGCCATCCTAGGAACGGTGGTACTGAAGCTTTCTTT.